Sequencing of this T cell receptor beta chain was carried out in a study of regulatory T cells in long-lasting Graves disease. Germline CDR1 reads KGHSH; CDR2 reads LQKENI. V lost 3 bases, J lost 1 base, and 15 bases lay in between. There are 16 residues in the CDR3. Time point reported: newly diagnosed GD, antithyroid drugs for less than 3 months. The TCR library was made from RNA that had been extracted from PBMCs in TRIzol. This clonotype was counted many times. Both iRepertoire HTBI primers and Arm-PCR of CDR3 regions were used to build the TCR beta libraries. TCRdb fed the multiplex PCR reads into MiXCR, producing one record per CDR3 protein. The table has approximately 350,000 distinct CDR3 sequences, 12% seen once; the top ten hold approximately 17%. This sample was shared with a second study, whose subject was T cells in Graves' hyperthyroidism and ophthalmopathy.

This material consisted of peripheral blood mononuclear cells (PBMCs), taken at new diagnosis, from a patient treated with antithyroid drugs. This sequence originates from a woman younger than 35 with Graves disease. The J gene is TRBJ2-5, the V gene TRBV18, with D possibly matching TRBD2 (5 bases). The DNA for the CDR3 is TGTGCCAGCTCACCTATGACTCCGGGATTCCAAGAGACCCAGTACTTC. Protein: CASSPMTPGFQETQYF.